This is a list of T cell receptor beta chains from one sample in a study of cytomegalovirus exposure and HLA in healthy donors. Repertoires were generated with immunoSEQ multiplex PCR, while TCRdb's copy carries only in-frame clones and drops some. The data contain some 120,000 clones, about 80% of them singletons. The sample was PBMCs. Receptors were obtained from a human donor in good health. The CDR3 runs from the conserved cysteine through the conserved F or W. The D gene is left open where the match is weak. Clone size is stated in some rows and not others, as once, few, many or a class when expanded.

J gene	V gene	clone size	D gene	CDR3 DNA	CDR3 protein
TRBJ2-1	TRBV29-1	.	.	TGCAGCGTTGAATTACCCAGGCTGAATGAGCAGTTCTTC	CSVELPRLNEQFF
TRBJ1-3	TRBV14	.	TRBD1	TGTGCCAGCAGCCCCGATTTGACGGGACAGAGGTCCTCTGGAAACACCATATATTTT	CASSPDLTGQRSSGNTIYF
TRBJ2-2	TRBV5-6	.	.	TGTGCCAGCAGCTCCCTGACAGAGAACACCGGGGAGCTGTTTTTT	CASSSLTENTGELFF
TRBJ2-3	TRBV7-9	.	.	TGTGCCAGCAGCCCCAAGCGAAGCACAGATACGCAGTATTTT	CASSPKRSTDTQYF
TRBJ1-1	TRBV5-4	.	.	TGTGCCAGCAGCTTTGACATGTCGAACACTGAAGCTTTCTTT	CASSFDMSNTEAFF
TRBJ1-5	TRBV7-8	once	.	TGTGCCAGCCGACTCCTAGACAGTGGCAATCAGCCCCAGCATTTT	CASRLLDSGNQPQHF
TRBJ1-1	TRBV9	few	.	TGTGCCAGCAGCGACGGAGTTGGGGCTTTCTTT	CASSDGVGAFF
TRBJ2-7	TRBV5-1	once	.	TGTGCCAGCAGCTCGGCGCGGGGAACCTACGAGCAGTACTTC	CASSSARGTYEQYF
TRBJ2-7	TRBV27	.	.	TGTGCCAGCAGTGACCGGGACACCTCCTACGAGCAGTACTTC	CASSDRDTSYEQYF
TRBJ1-5	TRBV5-4	.	TRBD1	TGTGCCAGCAGCCAAACAGGGGATCAGCCCCAGCATTTT	CASSQTGDQPQHF
TRBJ1-1	TRBV6-1	.	.	TGTGCCAGCAGTGCACGGGGGGCGGTGGGCACTGAAGCTTTCTTT	CASSARGAVGTEAFF
TRBJ2-1	TRBV21-1	once	.	TGTGCCAGCAGCAAAGGAACAGCATTGAGCGAGCAGTTCTTC	CASSKGTALSEQFF
TRBJ2-7	TRBV4-3	once	TRBD2	TGCGCCAGCAGCCGGCGGGGGGACCCGGTTATCTTC	CASSRRGDPVIF
TRBJ1-1	TRBV7-6	.	.	TGTGCCAGCAGCTTTGGCGGGGAAGATGAAGCTTTCTTT	CASSFGGEDEAFF
TRBJ2-7	TRBV5-1	few	TRBD2	TGCGCCAGCAGCTTGGACACCGGGACTAGCTACGAGCAGTACTTC	CASSLDTGTSYEQYF
TRBJ2-7	TRBV7-2	.	TRBD1	TGTGCCAGCAGCTTCAGGGGGCTTTCTACCTACGAGCAGTACTTC	CASSFRGLSTYEQYF
TRBJ2-7	TRBV5-1	.	TRBD1	TGCGCCAGCAGCTTGGATACTGGGACAGCGCACTCCTACGAGCAGTACTTC	CASSLDTGTAHSYEQYF
TRBJ2-4	TRBV5-6	few	.	TGTGCCAGCAGCTTGGCAGGGGCCAAAAACATTCAGTACTTC	CASSLAGAKNIQYF
TRBJ1-2	TRBV28	once	TRBD1	TGTGCCAGCCTAGACAGGGCCTTACATGGCTACACCTTC	CASLDRALHGYTF
TRBJ2-6	TRBV7-9	.	.	TGTGCCAGCAGCTCGACAGATTCTGGGGCCAACGTCCTGACTTTC	CASSSTDSGANVLTF
TRBJ1-1	TRBV19	.	.	TGTGCCAGTAGTACCCGACAGGAGGACACTGAAGCTTTCTTT	CASSTRQEDTEAFF
TRBJ1-1	TRBV28	.	TRBD1	TGTGCCAGCAGTTCACAGGGGGTCCCTGAAGCTTTCTTT	CASSSQGVPEAFF
TRBJ1-1	TRBV6-5	.	.	TGTGCCAGCAGTTACTTTGTGTCGAGCACTGAAGCTTTCTTT	CASSYFVSSTEAFF
TRBJ1-4	TRBV6-5	.	TRBD1	TGTGCCAGCAGTTACTCGATGAACAGGGGGCGGGAAAAACTGTTTTTT	CASSYSMNRGREKLFF
TRBJ1-2	TRBV27	.	TRBD1	TGTGCCAGCGGGGGGGCCGGGGACAGGGCGGGTGGCTACACCTTC	CASGGAGDRAGGYTF
TRBJ1-1	TRBV7-9	few	.	TGTGCCAGCAGCATAGACAGCAACACTGAAGCTTTCTTT	CASSIDSNTEAFF
TRBJ1-3	TRBV7-2	.	.	TGTGCCAGCAGCCTCAGAACAGGGTCGGCTGGAAACACCATATATTTT	CASSLRTGSAGNTIYF
TRBJ2-7	TRBV18	.	TRBD2	TGTGCCAGCTCACCCGGGACTAGCGGGGGGTACGAGCAGTACTTC	CASSPGTSGGYEQYF
TRBJ1-1	TRBV6-5	.	.	TGTGCCAGCAGTCCTCGCATTCCGTCTGGCTCTGAAGCTTTCTTT	CASSPRIPSGSEAFF
TRBJ2-3	TRBV4-1	.	.	TGCGCCAGCAGCCAAGTTTGGGACACAAACACAGATACGCAGTATTTT	CASSQVWDTNTDTQYF
TRBJ1-2	TRBV7-8	.	.	TGTGCCAGCAGTTTAGGCCCTCTGACAGTTATCTATGGCTACACCTTC	CASSLGPLTVIYGYTF
TRBJ1-4	TRBV7-6	.	.	TGTGCCAGCAGCTCACCGCAGACAGATTATAATGAAAAACTGTTTTTT	CASSSPQTDYNEKLFF
TRBJ2-5	TRBV5-1	once	.	TGCGCCAGCAGCTGGTCGCGAGGGCTCTTGGAAGAGACCCAGTACTTC	CASSWSRGLLEETQYF
TRBJ1-5	TRBV6-5	once	.	TGTGCCAGCAGTCCGCAGGTGAATAGCAATCAGCCCCAGCATTTT	CASSPQVNSNQPQHF
TRBJ2-1	TRBV2	once	TRBD2	TGTGCCAGCAGAGACCCTAGCGGGGGGGCCGTCAATGAGCAGTTCTTC	CASRDPSGGAVNEQFF
TRBJ1-4	TRBV10-3	.	.	.	CAISDFGPGDARGEKLFF
TRBJ1-3	TRBV7-9	once	.	TGTGCCAGCAGCTTATTTGCGAGGGGCGGAGGGGCGAGAAACACCATATATTTT	CASSLFARGGGARNTIYF
TRBJ2-7	TRBV5-1	.	.	TGCGCCTCGAGTTGGGCGGAGGGGTGGTCCTACGAGCAGTACTTC	CASSWAEGWSYEQYF
TRBJ2-7	TRBV9	.	TRBD1	TGTGCCAGCAGCGTAGGGGACAGCGGCTACGAGCAGTACTTC	CASSVGDSGYEQYF
TRBJ2-7	TRBV27	.	TRBD2	TGTGCCAGCAGTTTAGGGTTCGGCGGGAGCTCCTACGAGCAGTACTTC	CASSLGFGGSSYEQYF
TRBJ2-5	TRBV10-3	.	TRBD1	TGTGCCATCAGAACCGGGACAGGGGGGCTTCAGGAGACCCAGTACTTC	CAIRTGTGGLQETQYF
TRBJ1-2	TRBV5-1	.	TRBD1	TGCGCCAGCAGCTTGGCCGGACAGGGCGACTATGGCTACACCTTC	CASSLAGQGDYGYTF
TRBJ2-7	TRBV7-9	.	TRBD2	TGTGCCAGCAGCTTGGGGGGGGATCTGAACTACGAGCAGTACTTC	CASSLGGDLNYEQYF
TRBJ1-1	TRBV25-1	.	.	TGTGCCAGCAGAAACTTTGCAGGGGTGCGAGCTTTCTTT	CASRNFAGVRAFF
TRBJ2-7	TRBV28	.	TRBD1	TGTGCCAGTTCGACAGGGGCCTACGAGCAGTACTTC	CASSTGAYEQYF
TRBJ1-2	TRBV11-2	.	.	TGTGCCAGCAGCCTAGATCGGGACTACACCTTC	CASSLDRDYTF
TRBJ2-7	TRBV19	.	.	TGTGCCAGTAGTCTGCAGGTTTCCTACGAGCAGTACTTC	CASSLQVSYEQYF